This T cell receptor beta chain was captured in a study of response to subunit inactivated influenza vaccine. A note on this clonotype: No antigen is known for it.

The CDR3 runs to 13 residues. V shed 2 bases and J shed 8 bases, with 12 bases lying between them. MiXCR, applied by TCRdb to the RT-PCR reads, yields one record per CDR3 protein. The sample contains a few hundred thousand distinct CDR3 sequences, 14% of which appear only once. Study outcomes and limitations: A suggestion made by the authors is that each seasonal influenza vaccination recruits few new T cells.

The starting material was PBMCs from blood, obtained roughly 12 days after vaccination. The chain carries TRBV12-3 or TRBV12-4 and TRBJ1-2; D is undetermined. The clonotype was recovered from a man in his fifties or sixties who received an inactivated influenza vaccine. CDR3 residues: CASSLREERGYTF. CDR3 nucleotides: TGTGCCAGCAGTTTACGGGAGGAACGAGGCTACACCTTC.